This TCR beta chain was recorded in a study of graft-versus-host responses after intestinal transplantation. Data came from immunoSEQ multiplex PCR; TCRdb stores just in-frame clones and leaves some out. The sample lists 9,500 to 10,000 clones, just under 80% occurring once. Overall study findings and caveats: Researchers found GvH clones in recipient marrow, and some showed up first in ileum or blood.

This CDR3 comprises 12 residues. The V end lost 9 bases, the J end lost 2 bases, and 11 bases lay between the germline ends. The germline V gene encodes CDR1 LNHDA and CDR2 SQIVND (reference sequence). By proportion, this clone is large. Antigen: not known. Graft specimens yielded both intraepithelial and lamina propria lymphocytes. This receptor was identified in a human patient who received an intestinal transplant, so some T cells may come from the graft donor. The genes are TRBV19 and TRBJ2-7; D is ambiguous. Material: ileum tissue, obtained 527 days after intestinal transplant. The CDR3 DNA reads as TGTGCCAGCCCCGGCCCCACCTACGAGCAGTACTTC. Its translation is CASPGPTYEQYF.